These T cell receptor beta chains were read from a single sample in a study of blood T cell repertoires in COVID-19. Sequencing was performed with immunoSEQ multiplex PCR; in TCRdb, only in-frame clones are kept and a portion is missing. The table lists 300,000 to 350,000 clones, about 87% of them singletons, with around 9.9% in the top ten. The sample consisted of peripheral blood. Source of these receptors: a man under 40 with COVID-19, enrolled during active disease. The CDR3 runs from the conserved cysteine through the conserved F or W. The order of the fields is D gene, J gene, clone size, V gene, CDR3 length, CDR3 DNA, CDR3 protein. D genes are given only for firm matches. Size is stated for part of the rows, as once, few or many counts, or as a class when the clone is expanded.

-,TRBJ2-7,once,TRBV19,16,TGTGCCAGTAGTATAAATGGGCTAGCGACTACCTACGAGCAGTACTTC,CASSINGLATTYEQYF
-,TRBJ1-2,-,TRBV5-4,14,TGTGCCAGCAGCCTACCAGACGGGAACTATGGCTACACCTTC,CASSLPDGNYGYTF
-,TRBJ1-6,-,TRBV19,15,TGTGCCAGTAGACCAGGGGCCGCCTATAATTCACCCCTCCACTTT,CASRPGAAYNSPLHF
TRBD2,TRBJ2-1,-,TRBV6-4,16,TGTGCCAGCAGTGACACGACTAGCGGGAGTAGCTATGAGCAGTTCTTC,CASSDTTSGSSYEQFF
-,TRBJ2-1,-,TRBV19,12,TGTGCCAGTAGTCCGCGGGACGATGAGCAGTTCTTC,CASSPRDDEQFF
TRBD2,TRBJ2-1,few,TRBV18,15,TGTGCCAGCTCACCACTAGCGGGAGACAACAATGAGCAGTTCTTC,CASSPLAGDNNEQFF
-,TRBJ1-2,-,TRBV5-4,15,TGTGCCAGCAGCTTGGGAGCTTTGGCAGGTCTTGGCTACACCTTC,CASSLGALAGLGYTF
TRBD1,TRBJ1-1,-,TRBV5-1,16,TGCGCCAGCCGGACAGGGGCATCCTTCCAGAACACTGAAGCTTTCTTT,CASRTGASFQNTEAFF
-,TRBJ1-5,-,TRBV24-1,16,TGTGCCACCAGTGATGGGGACGCGGGGGGGGGTCAGCCCCAGCATTTT,CATSDGDAGGGQPQHF
-,TRBJ1-1,-,TRBV11-2,14,TGTGCCAGCAGCTTAGGGGACGGGGGCACTGAAGCTTTCTTT,CASSLGDGGTEAFF
TRBD1,TRBJ2-7,once,TRBV19,14,TGTGCCAGTAGTGATCGGACAGGAAACTACGAGCAGTACTTC,CASSDRTGNYEQYF
-,TRBJ2-7,-,TRBV15,16,TGTGCCACCAGCAGAGGGGGTGCGGGTACGACCTACGAGCAGTACTTC,CATSRGGAGTTYEQYF
TRBD1,TRBJ2-5,-,TRBV5-4,14,TGTGCCAGCGCGACGACAGGGGGCAGGCAGACCCAGTACTTC,CASATTGGRQTQYF
-,TRBJ2-5,-,TRBV6-5,13,TGTGCCAGCGGAGGGGACAGTCAAGAGACCCGGTACTTC,CASGGDSQETRYF
-,TRBJ2-5,-,TRBV29-1,9,TGCAGCGTCGAAGAGACCCAGTACTTC,CSVEETQYF
TRBD2,TRBJ2-7,-,TRBV6-5,14,TGTGCCAGCAGTTTCGGGACTAGCGGGAACGAGCAGTACTTC,CASSFGTSGNEQYF
-,TRBJ2-1,-,TRBV19,13,TGTGCCAGTAATCCGACAAACTACAATGAGCAGTTCTTC,CASNPTNYNEQFF
-,TRBJ1-1,-,TRBV7-2,14,TGTGCCAGCAGCTTAGCGTGGAGGGACACTGAAGCTTTCTTT,CASSLAWRDTEAFF
-,TRBJ1-2,-,TRBV15,15,TGTGCCACCAGCAGAGAGTTAGGGGTCAACTATGGCTACACCTTC,CATSRELGVNYGYTF
-,TRBJ1-5,few,TRBV27,14,TGTGCCAGCAGTCTCGGGGGTAACAATCAGCCCCAGCATTTT,CASSLGGNNQPQHF
TRBD2,TRBJ2-3,-,TRBV2,15,TGTGCCAGCGGACTAGCGGGAGGGAGGGCAGATACGCAGTATTTT,CASGLAGGRADTQYF
TRBD1,TRBJ2-1,-,TRBV7-9,16,TGTGCCAGCCCTCCTTCCATCTATCCAGGGGGCAATGAGCAGTTCTTC,CASPPSIYPGGNEQFF
TRBD2,TRBJ2-7,-,TRBV11-2,16,TGTGCCAGCAGCGTAATCCCGGGACTAGCTATAAAGGAGCAGTACTTC,CASSVIPGLAIKEQYF
TRBD2,TRBJ2-5,few,TRBV5-5,15,TGTGCCAGCAGCTGGACTAGCGGGGTACAAGAGACCCAGTACTTC,CASSWTSGVQETQYF
TRBD2,TRBJ2-1,-,TRBV4-2,18,TGTGCCAGCAGCCAGGAGGGGCTTAGCGGGAGCCCCTACAATGAGCAGTTCTTC,CASSQEGLSGSPYNEQFF
TRBD1,TRBJ1-5,-,TRBV25-1,14,TGTGCCAGCAGTGGGGACAGGCTCAATCAGCCCCAGCATTTT,CASSGDRLNQPQHF
TRBD1,TRBJ2-3,-,TRBV5-1,17,TGCGCCAGCAGCTTGAGTAGTGCGGGACAGGGGGCCACCATTGAGTATTTT,CASSLSSAGQGATIEYF
-,TRBJ1-5,-,TRBV5-6,14,TGTGCCAGCAGCTTGGACGGGGTCCTTCAGCCCCAGCATTTT,CASSLDGVLQPQHF
-,TRBJ1-2,-,TRBV7-3,11,TGTGCCAGCAGCTCTACAGGGTCTCCCACCTTC,CASSSTGSPTF
-,TRBJ2-1,-,TRBV28,12,TGTGCCAGCAGTAGTACAAGCCGGGGGACGTTCTTC,CASSSTSRGTFF
TRBD1,TRBJ2-7,-,TRBV7-9,15,TGTGCCAGCACCGAACCGGGACAGGGGCTCTACGAGCAGTACTTC,CASTEPGQGLYEQYF
TRBD2,TRBJ2-7,-,TRBV7-6,15,TGTGCCAGCAGCTTAGGCGGGGGGCCCGGCTACGAGCAGTACTTC,CASSLGGGPGYEQYF
-,TRBJ2-5,-,TRBV2,17,TGTGCCAGCAGTGACAGGCATCTTAAATGGTACCAAGAGACCCAGTACTTC,CASSDRHLKWYQETQYF
-,TRBJ1-1,-,TRBV18,16,TGTGCCAGCTCCTCACGAGCGGGGGCAGGGAACACTGAAGCTTTCTTT,CASSSRAGAGNTEAFF
-,TRBJ2-2,many,TRBV7-3,13,TGTGCCAGCAGCTTATCAGAGGCCGGGGAGCTGTTTTTT,CASSLSEAGELFF
TRBD2,TRBJ2-2,-,TRBV29-1,15,TGCAGCGTTTGGACTAGCGGGACGGGTACCGGGGAGCTGTTTTTT,CSVWTSGTGTGELFF
TRBD1,TRBJ2-3,-,TRBV29-1,14,TGCAGCGCTAAAAGGGGGCTGGGGACAGATACGCAGTATTTT,CSAKRGLGTDTQYF
TRBD1,TRBJ1-1,-,TRBV5-1,14,TGCGCCAGCAGCCCAGGGACAGGGGCGACTGAAGCTTTCTTT,CASSPGTGATEAFF
TRBD2,TRBJ2-2,-,TRBV7-8,18,TGTGCCAGCAGCTTACAGCCCTCAGGAGCGGGGACCACCGGGGAGCTGTTTTTT,CASSLQPSGAGTTGELFF
TRBD2,TRBJ2-2,few,TRBV5-1,18,TGCGCCAGCAGCTTGGATGCTAGCGGGGGGGCGAACACCGGGGAGCTGTTTTTT,CASSLDASGGANTGELFF
-,TRBJ1-2,-,TRBV12-3/TRBV12-4,13,TGTGCCAGCAGTTTACAGTCTAACTATGGCTACACCTTC,CASSLQSNYGYTF
-,TRBJ2-3,-,TRBV29-1,16,TGCAGCGTTGTGGGGGCGCCTACAACTAGCACAGATACGCAGTATTTT,CSVVGAPTTSTDTQYF
TRBD1,TRBJ1-2,-,TRBV9,15,TGTGCCAGCAGCCCTCCCGGGACAGGGGGCCTTGGCTACACCTTC,CASSPPGTGGLGYTF
-,TRBJ2-3,-,TRBV11-2,15,TGTGCCAGCAGCCATCGACAGATGCTGGCAGATACGCAGTATTTT,CASSHRQMLADTQYF
-,TRBJ2-1,-,TRBV19,14,TGTGCCAGTAGTACCCCCTTGTCCTACAATGAGCAGTTCTTC,CASSTPLSYNEQFF
-,TRBJ2-7,-,TRBV29-1,14,TGCAGCGTTGTAACGGGACTCCACTCCTACGAGCAGTACTTC,CSVVTGLHSYEQYF
-,TRBJ1-6,-,TRBV28,15,TGTGCCAGCAGCTCGGACAGACTTGGGGATTCACCCCTCCACTTT,CASSSDRLGDSPLHF
TRBD2,TRBJ2-3,-,TRBV4-3,17,TGCGCCAGCAGCCAATCGTCGACTAGCGGGGGGCGCGATACGCAGTATTTT,CASSQSSTSGGRDTQYF
-,TRBJ2-7,-,TRBV4-2,19,TGTGCCAGCAGCCAAGACGAGGGTCGCGGGGCCTCCAGCTCCTACGAGCAGTACTTC,CASSQDEGRGASSSYEQYF
TRBD2,TRBJ2-7,-,TRBV6-5,13,TGTGCCAGCAGTTACGGGACTACCTACGAGCAGTACTTC,CASSYGTTYEQYF
TRBD1,TRBJ1-4,-,TRBV5-4,18,TGTGCCAGCAGCTTGGCCGTGGACAGGGTGTCAACTAATGAAAAACTGTTTTTT,CASSLAVDRVSTNEKLFF
TRBD1,TRBJ2-6,-,TRBV6-6,16,TGTGCCAGCAGCCCCAGGGGGCTCACTGGGGCCAACGTCCTGACTTTC,CASSPRGLTGANVLTF
TRBD1,TRBJ2-2,-,TRBV7-2,13,TGTGCCGGGAGACAGGGAAACACCGGGGAGCTGTTTTTT,CAGRQGNTGELFF
TRBD2,TRBJ2-2,-,TRBV4-3,18,TGCGCCAGCAGCCAAGGACTAGCGGGAGGAACAAACACCGGGGAGCTGTTTTTT,CASSQGLAGGTNTGELFF
TRBD1,TRBJ2-7,-,TRBV12-5,17,TGTGCTAGTGGTTTGGCCGTGGGACAGGGAGTGAGATCCGAGCAGTACTTC,CASGLAVGQGVRSEQYF